This T cell receptor (beta chain) was identified during a study of blood T cell repertoires in COVID-19. Study-wide context: Collection of acute and convalescent COVID-19 samples took place in the United States, Italy and Spain. The cDNA or gDNA used as material had been derived from T cells, B-cell-depleted T cells, or PBMCs.

The CDR3 loop spans 15 amino acids. Losses at the gene ends were 6 bases for V and 6 bases for J; bases not matched to a gene: 11. The germline V gene encodes CDR1 WSHSY and CDR2 SAAADI. The repertoire was sequenced with immunoSEQ multiplex PCR; TCRdb's copy has only in-frame clones and lacks some. This table holds 350,000 to 500,000 clones, around nine tenths found once. The sequencing sample was made of peripheral blood. This rearrangement joins TRBV10-2 to TRBJ2-5; 9 bases are a match to TRBD1. The receptor's source is a man aged 18 to 30 with COVID-19, enrolled during active disease. This CDR3 reads CASRRSGQGRQTQYF. The CDR3 nucleotides are TGCGCCAGCAGGCGGTCGGGACAGGGCCGGCAGACCCAGTACTTC.